The following is a T cell receptor beta chain sequence with its context. Its specificity is not known. Clones were read by immunoSEQ multiplex PCR, and TCRdb kept only the in-frame ones, dropping some. The sample shows some 97,000 clones, approximately 87% of them seen only once. The CDR3 sequence is 16 residues long. The germline V gene encodes CDR1 SGHVS and CDR2 FNYEAQ. The V gene end was trimmed by 5 bases and the J gene end by 7 bases; junction bases not matched to a gene: 14. The data derive from a study of T cell responses to AZD1222 COVID-19 vaccine. Overall study findings and caveats: Donors were largely white British and mainly female; clonal diversity was possibly underestimated. Vaccine-associated CD4 TCRs spanned spike, dominant at 160-218 and 743-854.

The receptor was derived from an adult in good health. The chain has TRBV7-6 and TRBJ2-3; TRBD2 matches 8 bases. Sequenced material: peripheral blood, taken on day 0 of AZD1222 vaccination. DNA of the CDR3: TGTGCCAGCAGCGCCCCCCGGGCGGGGGGTGGGTATACGCAGTATTTT. It is translated as CASSAPRAGGGYTQYF.